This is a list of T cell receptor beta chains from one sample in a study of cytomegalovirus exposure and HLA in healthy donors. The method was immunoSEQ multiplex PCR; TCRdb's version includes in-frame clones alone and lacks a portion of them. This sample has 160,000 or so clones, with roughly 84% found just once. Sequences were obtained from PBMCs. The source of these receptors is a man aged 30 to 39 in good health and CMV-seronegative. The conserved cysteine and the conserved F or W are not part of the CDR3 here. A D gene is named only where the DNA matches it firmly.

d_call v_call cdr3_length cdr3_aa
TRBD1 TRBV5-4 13 ASSPGTGRVNGYT
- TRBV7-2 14 ASSLDGSVYNSPLH
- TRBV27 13 ASSRRGASYNEQF
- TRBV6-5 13 ASSADSPARNEQF
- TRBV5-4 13 ASSSGRFYSYEQY
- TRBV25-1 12 ASGLGDTLYEQY
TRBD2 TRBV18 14 ASSPPTSGVGNEQF
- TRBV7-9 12 ASSKRELLYEQY
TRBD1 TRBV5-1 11 ASNQGADEKLF
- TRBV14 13 ASSLSTQALGELF
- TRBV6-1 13 ASSAQTVSQETQY
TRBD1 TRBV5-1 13 ASSSTGTGFNEQF
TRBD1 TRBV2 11 ASIGQGAYEQY
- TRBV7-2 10 ASSSTLTEAF
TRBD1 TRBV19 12 ASSMGQGATEAF
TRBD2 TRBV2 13 ASRELAGGPGEQF
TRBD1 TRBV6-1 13 ATQRFGQGYYGYT
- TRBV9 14 ASSVRADSYYYGYT
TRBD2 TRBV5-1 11 ASSRTRWETQY
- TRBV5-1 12 ASSSPANTGELF
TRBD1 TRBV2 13 ASSNPGQGTDTQY
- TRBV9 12 ASSEGMTNEKLF
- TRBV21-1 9 ASSTSSTQY
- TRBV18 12 ASSPPSQGYEQY
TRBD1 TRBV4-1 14 ASSHAAGQGHQPQH
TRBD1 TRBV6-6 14 ASSLLDRVGNSPLH